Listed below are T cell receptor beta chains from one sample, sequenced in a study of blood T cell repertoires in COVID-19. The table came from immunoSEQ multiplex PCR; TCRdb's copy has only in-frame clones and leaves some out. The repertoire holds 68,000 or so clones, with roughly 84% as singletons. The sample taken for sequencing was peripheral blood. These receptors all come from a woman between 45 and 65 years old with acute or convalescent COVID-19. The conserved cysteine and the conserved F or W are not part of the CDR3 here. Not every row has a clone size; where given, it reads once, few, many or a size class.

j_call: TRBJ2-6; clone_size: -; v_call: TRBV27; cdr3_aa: ASRQGTSSGANVLT
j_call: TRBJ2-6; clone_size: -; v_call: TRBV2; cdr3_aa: ASSGGVGGITGANVLT
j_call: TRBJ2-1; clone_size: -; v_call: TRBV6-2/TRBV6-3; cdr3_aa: ASSTGVGEQF
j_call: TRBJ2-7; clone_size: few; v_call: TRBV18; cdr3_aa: ASSPPGRAGEQY
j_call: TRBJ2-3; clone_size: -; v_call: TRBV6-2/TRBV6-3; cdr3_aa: ASSDLAGGTDTQY
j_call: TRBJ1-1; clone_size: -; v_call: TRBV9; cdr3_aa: ASSVAGNKAEAF
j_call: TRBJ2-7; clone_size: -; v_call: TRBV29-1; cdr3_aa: SVKTPPGLAGVSSYEQY
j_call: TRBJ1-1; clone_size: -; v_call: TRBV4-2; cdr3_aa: ASSQDNGGTEAF
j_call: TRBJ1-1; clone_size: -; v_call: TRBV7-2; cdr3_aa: ASSPGGRLMNTEAF
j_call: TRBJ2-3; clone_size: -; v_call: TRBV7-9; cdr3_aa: ASSLAVSLVTDTQY
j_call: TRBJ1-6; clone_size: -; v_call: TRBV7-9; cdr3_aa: ASSLADRTGSPLH
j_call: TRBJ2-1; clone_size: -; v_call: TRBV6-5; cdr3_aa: ASRSGGLYNEQF
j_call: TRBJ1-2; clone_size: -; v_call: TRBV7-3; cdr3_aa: ASSPQGVGGYT
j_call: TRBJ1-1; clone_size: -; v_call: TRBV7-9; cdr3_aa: ASRPTGGSEAF
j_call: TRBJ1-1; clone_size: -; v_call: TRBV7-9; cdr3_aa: ASSLGYEAF
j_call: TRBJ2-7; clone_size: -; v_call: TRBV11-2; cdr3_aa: ASSLGTGGEQY
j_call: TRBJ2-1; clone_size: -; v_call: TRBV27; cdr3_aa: ATSGSGYNEQF
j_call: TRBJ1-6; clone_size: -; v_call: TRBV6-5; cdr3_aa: ASSYDRASNSPLH
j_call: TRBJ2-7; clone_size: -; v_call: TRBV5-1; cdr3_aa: ASTSGAGGPYEQY
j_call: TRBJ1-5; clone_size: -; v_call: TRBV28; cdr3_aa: ASSSGYYNQPQH
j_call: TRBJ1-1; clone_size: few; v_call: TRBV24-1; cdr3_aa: ATSDSWGGSEAF
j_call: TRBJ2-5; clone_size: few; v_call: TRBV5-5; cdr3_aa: ASSLAGLDQETQY
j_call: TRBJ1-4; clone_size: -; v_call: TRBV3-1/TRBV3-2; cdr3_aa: ASSQQGTTNEKLF
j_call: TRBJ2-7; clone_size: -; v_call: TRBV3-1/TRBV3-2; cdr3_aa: ASSQGELAGTPRGEQY
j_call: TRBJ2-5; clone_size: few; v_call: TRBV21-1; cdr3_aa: ASGGTSGRETQY
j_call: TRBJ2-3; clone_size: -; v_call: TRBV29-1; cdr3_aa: SVNYEGTQY